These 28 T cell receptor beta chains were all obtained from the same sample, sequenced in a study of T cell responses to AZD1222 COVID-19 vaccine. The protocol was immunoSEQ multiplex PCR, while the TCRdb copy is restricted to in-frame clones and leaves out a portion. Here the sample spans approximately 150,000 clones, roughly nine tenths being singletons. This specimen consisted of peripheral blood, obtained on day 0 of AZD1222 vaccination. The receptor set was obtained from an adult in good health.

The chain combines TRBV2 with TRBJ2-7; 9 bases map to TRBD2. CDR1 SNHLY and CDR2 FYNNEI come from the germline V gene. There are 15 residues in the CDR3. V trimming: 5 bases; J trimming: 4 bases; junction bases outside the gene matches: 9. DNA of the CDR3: TGTGCCAGCAGTCCAAAGACTAGCGGAGCATACGAGCAGTACTTC. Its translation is CASSPKTSGAYEQYF.

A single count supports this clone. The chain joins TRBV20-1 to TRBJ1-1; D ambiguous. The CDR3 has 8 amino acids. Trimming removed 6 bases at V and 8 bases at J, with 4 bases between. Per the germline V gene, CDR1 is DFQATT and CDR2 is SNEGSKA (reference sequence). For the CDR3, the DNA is TGCAGTGCCCCAGAAGCTTTCTTT. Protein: CSAPEAFF.

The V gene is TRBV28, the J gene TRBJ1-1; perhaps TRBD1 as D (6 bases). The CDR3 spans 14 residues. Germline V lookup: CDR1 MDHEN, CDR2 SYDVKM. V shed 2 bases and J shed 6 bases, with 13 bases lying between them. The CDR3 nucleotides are TGTGCCAGCAGTTTAGTACCAGGGGTGGCTGAAGCTTTCTTT. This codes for CASSLVPGVAEAFF.

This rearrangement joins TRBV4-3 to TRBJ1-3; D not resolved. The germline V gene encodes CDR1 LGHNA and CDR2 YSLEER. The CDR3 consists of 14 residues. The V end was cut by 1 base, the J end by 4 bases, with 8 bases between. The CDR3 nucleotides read TGCGCCAGCAGCCAAGGGACCGCCGGAAACACCATATATTTT. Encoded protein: CASSQGTAGNTIYF.

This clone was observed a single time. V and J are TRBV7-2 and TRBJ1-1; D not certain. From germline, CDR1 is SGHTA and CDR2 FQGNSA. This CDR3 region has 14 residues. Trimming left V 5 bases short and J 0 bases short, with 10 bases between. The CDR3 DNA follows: TGTGCCAGCAGCCTGGAGTGGATGAACACTGAAGCTTTCTTT. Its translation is CASSLEWMNTEAFF.

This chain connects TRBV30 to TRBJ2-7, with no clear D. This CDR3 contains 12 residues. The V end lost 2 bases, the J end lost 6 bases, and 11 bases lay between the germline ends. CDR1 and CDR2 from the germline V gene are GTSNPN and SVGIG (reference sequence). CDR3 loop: CAWSKTLGEQYF. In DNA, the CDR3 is TGTGCCTGGAGTAAAACTTTGGGCGAGCAGTACTTC.

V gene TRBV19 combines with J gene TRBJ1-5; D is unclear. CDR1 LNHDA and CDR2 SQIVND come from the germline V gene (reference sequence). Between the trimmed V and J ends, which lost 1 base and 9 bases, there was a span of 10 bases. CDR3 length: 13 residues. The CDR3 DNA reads TGTGCCAGTAGTATAGGGTCAGGATCGCCCCAGCATTTT. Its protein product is CASSIGSGSPQHF.

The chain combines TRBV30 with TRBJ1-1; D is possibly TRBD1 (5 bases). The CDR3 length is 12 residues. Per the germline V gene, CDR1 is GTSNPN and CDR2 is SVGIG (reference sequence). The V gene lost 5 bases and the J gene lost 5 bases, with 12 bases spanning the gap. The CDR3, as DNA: TGTGCCTGGGCAAGGGGAAGGACTGAAGCTTTCTTT. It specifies CAWARGRTEAFF.

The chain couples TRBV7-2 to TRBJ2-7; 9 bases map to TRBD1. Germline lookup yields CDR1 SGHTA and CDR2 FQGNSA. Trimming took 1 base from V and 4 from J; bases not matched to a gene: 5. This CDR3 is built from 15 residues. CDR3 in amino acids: CASSLVGDRVYEQYF. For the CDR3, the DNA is TGTGCCAGCAGCTTAGTGGGGGACAGGGTATACGAGCAGTACTTC.

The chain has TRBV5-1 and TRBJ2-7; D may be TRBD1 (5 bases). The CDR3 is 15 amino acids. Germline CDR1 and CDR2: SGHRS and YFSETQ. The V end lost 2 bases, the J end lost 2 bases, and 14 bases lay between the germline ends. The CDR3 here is CASSFFVGAAYEQYF. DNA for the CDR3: TGCGCCAGCAGCTTCTTTGTAGGGGCCGCCTACGAGCAGTACTTC.

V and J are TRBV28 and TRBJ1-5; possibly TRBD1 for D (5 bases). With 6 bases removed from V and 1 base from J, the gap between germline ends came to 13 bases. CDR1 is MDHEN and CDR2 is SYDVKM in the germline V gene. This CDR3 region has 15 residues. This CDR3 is CASRPGGTSNQPQHF. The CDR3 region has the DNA TGTGCCAGCAGGCCGGGGGGGACGAGCAATCAGCCCCAGCATTTT. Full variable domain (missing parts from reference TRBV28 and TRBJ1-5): DVKVTQSSRYLVKRTGEKVFLECVQDMDHENMFWYRQDPGLGLRLIYFSYDVKMKEKGDIPEGYSVSREKKERFSLILESASTNQTSMYLCASRPGGTSNQPQHFGDGTRLSIL.

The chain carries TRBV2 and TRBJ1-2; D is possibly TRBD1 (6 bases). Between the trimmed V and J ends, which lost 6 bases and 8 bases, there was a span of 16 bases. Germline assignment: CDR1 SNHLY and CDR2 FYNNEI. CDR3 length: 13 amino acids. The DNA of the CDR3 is TGTGCCAGCAGCCGGGACACTAGAAGAGGCTACACCTTC. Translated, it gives CASSRDTRRGYTF.

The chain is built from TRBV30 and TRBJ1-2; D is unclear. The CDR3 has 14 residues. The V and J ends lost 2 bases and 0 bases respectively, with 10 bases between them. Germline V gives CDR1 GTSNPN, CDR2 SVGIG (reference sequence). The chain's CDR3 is CAWSSYTANYGYTF. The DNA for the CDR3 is TGTGCCTGGAGTAGTTACACAGCTAACTATGGCTACACCTTC.

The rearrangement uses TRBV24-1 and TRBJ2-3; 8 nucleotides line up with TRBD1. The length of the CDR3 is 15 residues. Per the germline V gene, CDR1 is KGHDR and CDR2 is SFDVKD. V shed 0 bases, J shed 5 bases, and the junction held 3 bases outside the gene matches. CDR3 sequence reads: CATSDLSGGEDTQYF. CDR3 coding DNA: TGTGCCACCAGTGATTTGTCAGGGGGCGAAGATACGCAGTATTTT.

CDR3 DNA: TGCGCCAGCAGCTTGAGCTCCCCCCCCGGCAATGAGCAGTTCTTC. Translated, it gives CASSLSSPPGNEQFF. The rearrangement links TRBV5-1 to TRBJ2-1; D not certain. CDR1 SGHRS and CDR2 YFSETQ come from the germline V gene. Between the trimmed V and J ends, which lost 1 base and 6 bases, there was a span of 14 bases. The CDR3 spans 15 residues.

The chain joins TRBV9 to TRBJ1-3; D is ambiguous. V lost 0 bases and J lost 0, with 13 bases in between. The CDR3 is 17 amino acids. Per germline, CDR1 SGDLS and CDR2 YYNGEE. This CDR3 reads CASSVEVWADSGNTIYF. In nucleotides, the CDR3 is TGTGCCAGCAGCGTAGAGGTTTGGGCAGACTCTGGAAACACCATATATTTT.

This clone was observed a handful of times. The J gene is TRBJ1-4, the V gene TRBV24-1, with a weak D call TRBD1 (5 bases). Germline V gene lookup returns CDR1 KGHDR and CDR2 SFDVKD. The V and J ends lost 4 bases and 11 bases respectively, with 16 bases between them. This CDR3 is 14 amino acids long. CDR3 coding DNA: TGTGCCACCAGTGACCCCATGGGGACTGGGAAACTGTTTTTT. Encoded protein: CATSDPMGTGKLFF.

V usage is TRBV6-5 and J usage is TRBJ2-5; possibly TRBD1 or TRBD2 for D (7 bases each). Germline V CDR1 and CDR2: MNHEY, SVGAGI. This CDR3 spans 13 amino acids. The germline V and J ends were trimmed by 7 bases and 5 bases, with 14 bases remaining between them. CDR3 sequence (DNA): TGTGCCAGCACTATCAGGGGGGGGGAGACCCAGTACTTC. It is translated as CASTIRGGETQYF.

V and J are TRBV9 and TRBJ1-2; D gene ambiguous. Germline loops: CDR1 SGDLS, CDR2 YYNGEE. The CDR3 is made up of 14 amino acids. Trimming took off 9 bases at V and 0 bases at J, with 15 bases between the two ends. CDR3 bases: TGTGCCATTCCAAGGCAGAAAGCTAACTATGGCTACACCTTC. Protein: CAIPRQKANYGYTF.

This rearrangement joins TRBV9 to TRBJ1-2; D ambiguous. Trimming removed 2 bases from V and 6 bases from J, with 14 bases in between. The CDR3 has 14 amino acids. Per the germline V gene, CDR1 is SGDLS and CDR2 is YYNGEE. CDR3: CASSVTYARDGYTF. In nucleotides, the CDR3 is TGTGCCAGCAGCGTCACCTACGCCCGGGATGGCTACACCTTC.

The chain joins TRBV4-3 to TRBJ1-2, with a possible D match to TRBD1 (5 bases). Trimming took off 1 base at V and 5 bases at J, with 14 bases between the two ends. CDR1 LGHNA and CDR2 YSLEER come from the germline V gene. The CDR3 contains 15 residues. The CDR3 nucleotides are TGCGCCAGCAGCCAAGGCGGGGCCGTCGGTTATGGCTACACCTTC. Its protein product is CASSQGGAVGYGYTF.

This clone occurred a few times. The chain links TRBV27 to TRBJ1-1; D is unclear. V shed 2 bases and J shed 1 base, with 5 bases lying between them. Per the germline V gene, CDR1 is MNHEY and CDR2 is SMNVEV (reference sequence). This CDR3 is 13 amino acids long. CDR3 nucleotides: TGTGCCAGCAGTTTACCGGGGAACACTGAAGCTTTCTTT. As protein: CASSLPGNTEAFF.

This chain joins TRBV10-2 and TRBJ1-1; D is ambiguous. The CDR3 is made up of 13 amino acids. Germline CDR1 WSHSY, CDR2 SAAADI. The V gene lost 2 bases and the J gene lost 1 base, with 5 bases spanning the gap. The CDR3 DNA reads TGCGCCAGCAGTGAGAATGGGAACACTGAAGCTTTCTTT. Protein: CASSENGNTEAFF.

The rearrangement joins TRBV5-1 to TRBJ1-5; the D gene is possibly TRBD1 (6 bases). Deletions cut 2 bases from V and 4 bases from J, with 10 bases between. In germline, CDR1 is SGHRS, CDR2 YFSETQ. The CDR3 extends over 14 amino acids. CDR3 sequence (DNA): TGCGCCAGCAGCTTAAGCACAGGGAATCAGCCCCAGCATTTT. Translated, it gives CASSLSTGNQPQHF.

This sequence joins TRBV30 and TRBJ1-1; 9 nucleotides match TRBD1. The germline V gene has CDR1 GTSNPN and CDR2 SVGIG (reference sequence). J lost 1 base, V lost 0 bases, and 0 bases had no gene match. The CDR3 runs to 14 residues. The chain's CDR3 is CAWSVTGGNTEAFF. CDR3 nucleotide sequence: TGTGCCTGGAGTGTGACAGGGGGGAACACTGAAGCTTTCTTT.

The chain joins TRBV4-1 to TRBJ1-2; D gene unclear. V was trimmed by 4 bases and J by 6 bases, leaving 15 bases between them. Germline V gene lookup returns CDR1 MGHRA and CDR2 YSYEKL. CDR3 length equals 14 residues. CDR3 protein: CASSLRASGNGYTF. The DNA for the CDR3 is TGCGCCAGCAGCCTCCGCGCGAGTGGGAATGGCTACACCTTC.

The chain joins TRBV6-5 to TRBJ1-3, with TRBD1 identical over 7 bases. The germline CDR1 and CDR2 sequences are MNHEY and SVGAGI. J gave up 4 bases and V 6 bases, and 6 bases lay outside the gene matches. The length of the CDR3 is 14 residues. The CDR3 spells CASRLGDSGNTIYF. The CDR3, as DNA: TGTGCCAGCAGGCTAGGGGACAGCGGAAACACCATATATTTT.

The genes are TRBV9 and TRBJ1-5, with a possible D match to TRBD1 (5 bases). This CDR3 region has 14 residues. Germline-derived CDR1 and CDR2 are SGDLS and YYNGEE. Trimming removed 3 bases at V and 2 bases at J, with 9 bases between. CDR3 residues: CASSGRGGNQPQHF. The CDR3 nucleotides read TGTGCCAGCAGCGGCCGGGGGGGCAATCAGCCCCAGCATTTT. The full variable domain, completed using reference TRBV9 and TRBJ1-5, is DSGVTQTPKHLITATGQRVTLRCSPRSGDLSVYWYQQSLDQGLQFLIQYYNGEERAKGNILERFSAQQFPDLHSELNLSSLELGDSALYFCASSGRGGNQPQHFGDGTRLSIL.